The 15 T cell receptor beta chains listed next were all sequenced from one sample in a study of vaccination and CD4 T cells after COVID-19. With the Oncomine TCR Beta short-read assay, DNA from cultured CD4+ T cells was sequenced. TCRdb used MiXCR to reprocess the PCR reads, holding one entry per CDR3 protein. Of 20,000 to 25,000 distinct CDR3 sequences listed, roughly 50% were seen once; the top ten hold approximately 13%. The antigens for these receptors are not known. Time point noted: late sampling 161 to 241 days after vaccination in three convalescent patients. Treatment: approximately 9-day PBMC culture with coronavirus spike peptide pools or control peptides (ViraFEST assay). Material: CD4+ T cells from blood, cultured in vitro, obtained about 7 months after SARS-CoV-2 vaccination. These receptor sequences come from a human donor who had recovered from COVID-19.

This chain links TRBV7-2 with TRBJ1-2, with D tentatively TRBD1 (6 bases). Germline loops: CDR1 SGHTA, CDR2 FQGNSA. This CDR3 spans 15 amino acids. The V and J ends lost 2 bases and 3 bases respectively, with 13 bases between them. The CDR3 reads CASSLNRVNYYGYTF. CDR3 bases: TGTGCCAGCAGCTTAAACAGGGTAAACTACTATGGCTACACCTTC.

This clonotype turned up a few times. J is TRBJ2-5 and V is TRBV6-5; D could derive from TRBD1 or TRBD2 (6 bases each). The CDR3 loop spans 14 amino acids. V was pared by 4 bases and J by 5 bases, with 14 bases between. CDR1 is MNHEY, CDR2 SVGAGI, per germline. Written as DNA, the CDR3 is TGTGCCAGCAGTTCCTCTGGGGGGCGGGAGACCCAGTACTTC. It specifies CASSSSGGRETQYF.

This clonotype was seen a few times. The CDR3: CATSRRQGVTDTQYF. CDR3 nucleotides: TGTGCCACCAGCAGGAGACAGGGAGTAACAGATACGCAGTATTTT. V usage is TRBV15 and J usage is TRBJ2-3, with TRBD1 matching over 7 bases. The germline V gene encodes CDR1 LNHNV and CDR2 YYDKDF (reference sequence). This CDR3 is 15 amino acids long. Trimming removed 3 bases from V and 3 bases from J; junction bases left unmatched: 6.

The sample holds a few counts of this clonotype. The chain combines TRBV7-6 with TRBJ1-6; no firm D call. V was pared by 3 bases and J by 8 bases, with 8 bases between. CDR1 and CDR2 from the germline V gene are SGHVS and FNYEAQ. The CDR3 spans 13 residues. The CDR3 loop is CASSLAVHSPLHF. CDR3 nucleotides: TGTGCCAGCAGCTTGGCAGTTCATTCACCCCTCCACTTT. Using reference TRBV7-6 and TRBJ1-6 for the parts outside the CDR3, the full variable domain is GAGVSQSPRYKVTKRGQDVALRCDPISGHVSLYWYRQALGQGPEFLTYFNYEAQQDKSGLPNDRFSAERPEGSISTLTIQRTEQRDSAMYRCASSLAVHSPLHFGNGTRLTVT.

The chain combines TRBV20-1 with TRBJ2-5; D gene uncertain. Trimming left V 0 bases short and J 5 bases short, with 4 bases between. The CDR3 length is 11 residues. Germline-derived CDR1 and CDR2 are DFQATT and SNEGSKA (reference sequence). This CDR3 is CSARDGETQYF. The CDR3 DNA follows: TGCAGTGCTAGAGATGGCGAGACCCAGTACTTC.

CDR3 nucleotides: TGCAGTGCTAGTAGGGCAGGGGTCATGAACACTGAAGCTTTCTTT. Its translation is CSASRAGVMNTEAFF. The gene calls are TRBV20-1 and TRBJ1-1; TRBD1 is a possible D gene (6 bases). Germline values: CDR1 DFQATT, CDR2 SNEGSKA (reference sequence). V gave up 3 bases and J gave up 0 bases, with 14 bases separating them. CDR3 size: 15 residues.

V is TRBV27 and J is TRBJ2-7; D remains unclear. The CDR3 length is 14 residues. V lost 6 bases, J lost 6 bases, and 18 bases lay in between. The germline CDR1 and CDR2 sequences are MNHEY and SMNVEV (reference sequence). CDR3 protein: CASSRRGVLTEQYF. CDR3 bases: TGTGCCAGCAGCCGCCGTGGGGTCCTAACCGAGCAGTACTTC.

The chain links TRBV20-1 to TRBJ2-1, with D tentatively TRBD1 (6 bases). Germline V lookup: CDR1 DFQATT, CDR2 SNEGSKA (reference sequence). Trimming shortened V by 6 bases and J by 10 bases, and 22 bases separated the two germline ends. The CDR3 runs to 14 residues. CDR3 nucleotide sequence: TGCAGTGCCCCACCCCATCAGGGGAATGGCGAGCAGTTCTTC. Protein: CSAPPHQGNGEQFF.

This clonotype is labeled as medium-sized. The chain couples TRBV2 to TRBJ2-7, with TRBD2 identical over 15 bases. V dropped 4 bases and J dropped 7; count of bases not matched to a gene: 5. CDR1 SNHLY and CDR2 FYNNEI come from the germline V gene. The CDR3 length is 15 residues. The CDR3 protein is CASSGGLAGGQEQYF. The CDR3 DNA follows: TGTGCCAGCAGTGGTGGACTAGCGGGGGGGCAGGAGCAGTACTTC.

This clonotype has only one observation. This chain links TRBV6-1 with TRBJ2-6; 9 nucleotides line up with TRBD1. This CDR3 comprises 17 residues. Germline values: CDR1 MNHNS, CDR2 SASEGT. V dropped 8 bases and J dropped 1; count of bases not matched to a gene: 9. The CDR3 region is CASSFYGTGSGANVLTF. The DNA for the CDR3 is TGTGCCAGCTCCTTTTACGGGACAGGGTCTGGGGCCAACGTCCTGACTTTC.

The CDR3 DNA sequence: TGTGCCAGCTCCGGGTTGGTCCAGTATGGCTACACCTTC. Encoded protein: CASSGLVQYGYTF. The chain combines TRBV18 with TRBJ1-2; the D is unclear. CDR1 is KGHSH and CDR2 is LQKENI in the germline V gene. The V gene lost 6 bases and the J gene lost 5 bases, with 13 bases spanning the gap. This CDR3 contains 13 residues.

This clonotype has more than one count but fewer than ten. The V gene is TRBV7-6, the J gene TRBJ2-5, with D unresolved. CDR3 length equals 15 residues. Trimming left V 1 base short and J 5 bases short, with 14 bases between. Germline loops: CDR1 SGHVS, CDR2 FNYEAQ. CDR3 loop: CASSLVTGPGETQYF. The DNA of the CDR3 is TGTGCCAGCAGCTTAGTAACGGGCCCTGGGGAGACCCAGTACTTC.

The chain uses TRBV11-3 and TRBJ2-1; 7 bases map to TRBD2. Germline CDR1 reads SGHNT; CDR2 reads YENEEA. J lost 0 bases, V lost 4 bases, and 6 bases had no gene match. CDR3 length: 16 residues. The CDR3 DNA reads TGTGCCAGCAGCTCCTTACTAGCGAACTCCTACAATGAGCAGTTCTTC. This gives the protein CASSSLLANSYNEQFF. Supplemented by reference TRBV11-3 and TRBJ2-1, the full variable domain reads EAGVVQSPRYKIIEKKQPVAFWCNPISGHNTLYWYLQNLGQGPELLIRYENEEAVDDSQLPKDRFSAERLKGVDSTLKIQPAELGDSAVYLCASSSLLANSYNEQFFGPGTRLTVL.

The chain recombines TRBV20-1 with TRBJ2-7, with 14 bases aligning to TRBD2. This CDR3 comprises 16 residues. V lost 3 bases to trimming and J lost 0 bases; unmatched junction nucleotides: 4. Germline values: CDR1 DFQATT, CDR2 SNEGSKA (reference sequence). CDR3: CSASGLAGGSSYEQYF. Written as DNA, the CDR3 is TGCAGTGCTAGCGGACTAGCGGGAGGTTCCTCCTACGAGCAGTACTTC.

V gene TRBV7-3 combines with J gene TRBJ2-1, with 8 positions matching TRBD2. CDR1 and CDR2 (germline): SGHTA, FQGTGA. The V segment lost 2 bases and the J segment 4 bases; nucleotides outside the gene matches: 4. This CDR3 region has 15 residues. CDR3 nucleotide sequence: TGTGCCAGCAGCTTACTCGGGGGGGGATACAATGAGCAGTTCTTC. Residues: CASSLLGGGYNEQFF. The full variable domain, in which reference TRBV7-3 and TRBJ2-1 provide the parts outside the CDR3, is GAGVSQTPSNKVTEKGKYVELRCDPISGHTALYWYRQSLGQGPEFLIYFQGTGAADDSGLPNDRFFAVRPEGSVSTLKIQRTERGDSAVYLCASSLLGGGYNEQFFGPGTRLTVL.